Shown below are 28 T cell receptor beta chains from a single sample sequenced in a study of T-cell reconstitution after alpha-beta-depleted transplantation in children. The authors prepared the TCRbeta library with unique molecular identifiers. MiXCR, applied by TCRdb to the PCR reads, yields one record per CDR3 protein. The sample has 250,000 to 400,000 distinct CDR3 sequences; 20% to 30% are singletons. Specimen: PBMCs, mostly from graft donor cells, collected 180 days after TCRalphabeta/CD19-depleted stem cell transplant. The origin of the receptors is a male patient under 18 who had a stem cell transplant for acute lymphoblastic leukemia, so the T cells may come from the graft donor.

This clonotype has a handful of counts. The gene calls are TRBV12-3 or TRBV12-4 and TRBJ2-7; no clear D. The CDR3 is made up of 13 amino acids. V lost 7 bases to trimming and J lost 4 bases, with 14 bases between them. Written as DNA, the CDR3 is TGTGCCAGCATTCAAGTGGGGAAGTACGAGCAGTACTTC. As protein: CASIQVGKYEQYF.

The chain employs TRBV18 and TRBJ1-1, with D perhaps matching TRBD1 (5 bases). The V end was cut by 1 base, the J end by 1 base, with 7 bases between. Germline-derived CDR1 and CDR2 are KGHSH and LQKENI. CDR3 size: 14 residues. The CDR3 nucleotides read TGTGCCAGCTCACCACAGACAGAGAACACTGAAGCTTTCTTT. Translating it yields CASSPQTENTEAFF.

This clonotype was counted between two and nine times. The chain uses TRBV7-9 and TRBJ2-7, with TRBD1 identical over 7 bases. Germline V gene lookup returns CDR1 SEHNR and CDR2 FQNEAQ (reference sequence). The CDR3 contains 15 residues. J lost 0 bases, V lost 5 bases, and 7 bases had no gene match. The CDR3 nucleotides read TGTGCCAGCAGCCAGGGACAGACTCACTCCTACGAGCAGTACTTC. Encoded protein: CASSQGQTHSYEQYF. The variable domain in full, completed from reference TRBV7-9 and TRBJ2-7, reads DTGVSQNPRHKITKRGQNVTFRCDPISEHNRLYWYRQTLGQGPEFLTYFQNEAQLEKSRLLSDRFSAERPKGSFSTLEIQRTEQGDSAMYLCASSQGQTHSYEQYFGPGTRLTVT.

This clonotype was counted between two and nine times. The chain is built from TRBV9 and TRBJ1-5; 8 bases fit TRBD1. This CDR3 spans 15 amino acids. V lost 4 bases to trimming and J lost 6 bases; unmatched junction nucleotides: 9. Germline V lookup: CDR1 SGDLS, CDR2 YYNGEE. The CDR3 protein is CASSFGQGLGQPQHF. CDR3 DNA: TGTGCCAGCAGCTTCGGACAGGGCCTGGGTCAGCCCCAGCATTTT.

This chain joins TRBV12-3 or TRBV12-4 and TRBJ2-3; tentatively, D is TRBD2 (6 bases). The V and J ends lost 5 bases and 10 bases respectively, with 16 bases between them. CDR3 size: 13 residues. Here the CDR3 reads CASSRDSPSAQYF. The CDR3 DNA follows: TGTGCCAGCAGTCGGGACTCCCCTTCTGCGCAGTATTTT.

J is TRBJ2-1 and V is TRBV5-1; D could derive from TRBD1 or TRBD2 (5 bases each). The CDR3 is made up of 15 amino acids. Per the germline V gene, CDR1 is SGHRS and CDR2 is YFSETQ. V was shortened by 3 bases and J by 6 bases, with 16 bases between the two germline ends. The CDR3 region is CASSSKGSGTNEQFF. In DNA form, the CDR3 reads TGCGCCAGCAGCTCAAAAGGGTCTGGGACCAATGAGCAGTTCTTC. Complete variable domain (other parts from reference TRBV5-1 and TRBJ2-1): KAGVTQTPRYLIKTRGQQVTLSCSPISGHRSVSWYQQTPGQGLQFLFEYFSETQRNKGNFPGRFSGRQFSNSRSEMNVSTLELGDSALYLCASSSKGSGTNEQFFGPGTRLTVL.

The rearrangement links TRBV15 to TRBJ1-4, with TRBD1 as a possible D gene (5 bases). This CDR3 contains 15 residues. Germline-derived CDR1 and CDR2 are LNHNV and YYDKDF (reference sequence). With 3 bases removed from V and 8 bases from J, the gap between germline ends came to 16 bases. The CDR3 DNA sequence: TGTGCCACCAGCAGCTTCCGGGGGTCAGGGGAAAAACTGTTTTTT. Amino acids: CATSSFRGSGEKLFF. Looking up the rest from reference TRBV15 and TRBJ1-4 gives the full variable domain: DAMVIQNPRYQVTQFGKPVTLSCSQTLNHNVMYWYQQKSSQAPKLLFHYYDKDFNNEADTPDNFQSRRPNTSFCFLDIRSPGLGDTAMYLCATSSFRGSGEKLFFGSGTQLSVL.

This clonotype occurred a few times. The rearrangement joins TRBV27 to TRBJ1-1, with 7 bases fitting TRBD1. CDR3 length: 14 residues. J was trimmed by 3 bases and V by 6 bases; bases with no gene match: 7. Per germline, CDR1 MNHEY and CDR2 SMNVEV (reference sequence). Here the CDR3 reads CASSSWTGYTEAFF. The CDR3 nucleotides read TGTGCCAGCAGCTCCTGGACAGGCTACACTGAAGCTTTCTTT.

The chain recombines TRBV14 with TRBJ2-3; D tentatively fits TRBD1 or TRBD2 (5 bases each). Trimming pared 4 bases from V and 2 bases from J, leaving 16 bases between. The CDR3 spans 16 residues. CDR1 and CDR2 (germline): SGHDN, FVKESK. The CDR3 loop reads CASSPQTGTTTDTQYF. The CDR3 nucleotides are TGTGCCAGCAGCCCGCAAACCGGGACCACCACAGATACGCAGTATTTT.

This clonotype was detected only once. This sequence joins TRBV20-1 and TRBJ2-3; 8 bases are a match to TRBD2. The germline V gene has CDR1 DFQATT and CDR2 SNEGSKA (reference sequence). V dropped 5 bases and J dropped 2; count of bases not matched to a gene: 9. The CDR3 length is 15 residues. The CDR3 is CSASRTSTSTDTQYF. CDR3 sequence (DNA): TGCAGTGCTTCCCGGACTAGCACTTCCACAGATACGCAGTATTTT.

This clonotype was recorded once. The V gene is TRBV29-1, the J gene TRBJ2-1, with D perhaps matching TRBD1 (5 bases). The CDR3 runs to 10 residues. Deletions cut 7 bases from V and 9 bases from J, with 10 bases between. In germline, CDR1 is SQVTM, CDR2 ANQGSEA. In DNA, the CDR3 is TGCAGCGGCAGGGTTATTGAGCAGTTCTTC. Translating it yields CSGRVIEQFF.

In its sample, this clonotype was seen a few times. The CDR3 DNA follows: TGCGCCAGCAGCTTTATGGGCGGGTACGAGCAGTACTTC. Protein: CASSFMGGYEQYF. The chain joins TRBV5-1 to TRBJ2-7; weak D call: TRBD2 (5 bases). The CDR3 has 13 amino acids. V lost 2 bases, J lost 4 bases, and 10 bases lay in between. The germline gives CDR1 SGHRS, CDR2 YFSETQ.

The CDR3 here is CASSLPGTSVSDTQYF. The CDR3 nucleotides are TGCGCCAGCAGCTTACCGGGGACTAGCGTGTCAGATACGCAGTATTTT. J is TRBJ2-3 and V is TRBV5-1; TRBD2 matches 10 bases. In germline, CDR1 is SGHRS, CDR2 YFSETQ. This CDR3 is 16 amino acids long. With V trimmed by 2 bases and J by 4 bases, 7 bases remained unmatched.

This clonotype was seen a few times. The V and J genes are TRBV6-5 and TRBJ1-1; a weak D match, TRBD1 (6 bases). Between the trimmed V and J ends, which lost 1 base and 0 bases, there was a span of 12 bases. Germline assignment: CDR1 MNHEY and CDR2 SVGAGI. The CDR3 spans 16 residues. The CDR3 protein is CASSYLGGGLNTEAFF. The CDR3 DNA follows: TGTGCCAGCAGTTACTTAGGGGGAGGGCTGAACACTGAAGCTTTCTTT.

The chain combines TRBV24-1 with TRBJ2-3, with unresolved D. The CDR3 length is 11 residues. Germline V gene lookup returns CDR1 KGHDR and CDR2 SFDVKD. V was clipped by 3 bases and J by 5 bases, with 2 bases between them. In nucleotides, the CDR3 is TGTGCCACCAGTGATAGAGATACGCAGTATTTT. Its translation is CATSDRDTQYF.

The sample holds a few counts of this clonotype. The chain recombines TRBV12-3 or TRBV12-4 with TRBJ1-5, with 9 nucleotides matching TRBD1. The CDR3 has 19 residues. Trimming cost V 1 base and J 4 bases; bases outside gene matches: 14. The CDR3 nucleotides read TGTGCCAGCAGTTTAGTACACGGAATTGGGACAGGGCCTAATCAGCCCCAGCATTTT. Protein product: CASSLVHGIGTGPNQPQHF.

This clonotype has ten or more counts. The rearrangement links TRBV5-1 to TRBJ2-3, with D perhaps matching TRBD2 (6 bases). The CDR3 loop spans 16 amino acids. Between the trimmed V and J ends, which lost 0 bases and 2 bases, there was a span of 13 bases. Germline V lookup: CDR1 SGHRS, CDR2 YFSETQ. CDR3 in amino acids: CASSLEGGWSTDTQYF. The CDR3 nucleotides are TGCGCCAGCAGCTTGGAGGGAGGCTGGTCCACAGATACGCAGTATTTT.

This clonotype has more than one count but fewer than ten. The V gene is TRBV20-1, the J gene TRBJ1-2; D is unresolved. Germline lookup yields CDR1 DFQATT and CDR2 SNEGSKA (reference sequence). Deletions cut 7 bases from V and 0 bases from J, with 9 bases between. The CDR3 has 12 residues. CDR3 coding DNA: TGCAGTGTTATTGTAGCTAACTATGGCTACACCTTC. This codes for CSVIVANYGYTF.

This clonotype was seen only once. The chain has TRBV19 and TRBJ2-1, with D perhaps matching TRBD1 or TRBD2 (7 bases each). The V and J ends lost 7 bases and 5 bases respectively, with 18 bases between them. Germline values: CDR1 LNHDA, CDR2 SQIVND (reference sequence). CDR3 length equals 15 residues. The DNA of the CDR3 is TGTGCCAGTATGGACAAGGGGGCGGGAGACAATGAGCAGTTCTTC. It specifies CASMDKGAGDNEQFF.

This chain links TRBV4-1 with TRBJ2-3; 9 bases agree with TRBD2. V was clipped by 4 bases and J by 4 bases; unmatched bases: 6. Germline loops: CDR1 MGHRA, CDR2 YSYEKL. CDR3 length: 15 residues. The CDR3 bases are TGCGCCAGCAGCCGCGTAGCGGGAGTGGCAGATACGCAGTATTTT. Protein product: CASSRVAGVADTQYF.

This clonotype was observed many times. The DNA for the CDR3 is TGCAGTGCTAGAGGGGGGAACTATGGCTACACCTTC. Translating it yields CSARGGNYGYTF. The gene calls are TRBV20-1 and TRBJ1-2, with a tentative D call TRBD1 (5 bases). This CDR3 comprises 12 residues. CDR1 is DFQATT and CDR2 is SNEGSKA in the germline V gene (reference sequence). The V end lost 1 base, the J end lost 2 bases, and 5 bases lay between the germline ends.

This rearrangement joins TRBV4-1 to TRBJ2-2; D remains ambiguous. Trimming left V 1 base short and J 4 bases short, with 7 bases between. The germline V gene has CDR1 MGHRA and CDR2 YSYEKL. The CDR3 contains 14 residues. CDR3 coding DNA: TGCGCCAGCAGCCAAGGTCTTTTCACCGGGGAGCTGTTTTTT. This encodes CASSQGLFTGELFF.

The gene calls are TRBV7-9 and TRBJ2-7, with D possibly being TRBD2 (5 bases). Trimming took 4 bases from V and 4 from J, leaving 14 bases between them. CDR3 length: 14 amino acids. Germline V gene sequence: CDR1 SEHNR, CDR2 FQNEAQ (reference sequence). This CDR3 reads CASSSRTRGYEQYF. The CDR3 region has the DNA TGTGCCAGCAGCTCGCGGACCCGAGGGTACGAGCAGTACTTC.

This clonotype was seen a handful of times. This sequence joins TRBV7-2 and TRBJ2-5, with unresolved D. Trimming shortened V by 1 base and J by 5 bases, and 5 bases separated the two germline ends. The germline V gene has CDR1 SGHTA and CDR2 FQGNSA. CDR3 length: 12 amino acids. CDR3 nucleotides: TGTGCCAGCAGCTTAGTCCCGGAGACCCAGTACTTC. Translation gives CASSLVPETQYF.

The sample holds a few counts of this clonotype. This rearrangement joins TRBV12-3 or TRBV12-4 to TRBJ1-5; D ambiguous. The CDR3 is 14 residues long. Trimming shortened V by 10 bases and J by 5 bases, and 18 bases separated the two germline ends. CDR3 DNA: TGTGCCACCCGGGAAGATAACGGAGATCAGCCCCAGCATTTT. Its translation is CATREDNGDQPQHF.

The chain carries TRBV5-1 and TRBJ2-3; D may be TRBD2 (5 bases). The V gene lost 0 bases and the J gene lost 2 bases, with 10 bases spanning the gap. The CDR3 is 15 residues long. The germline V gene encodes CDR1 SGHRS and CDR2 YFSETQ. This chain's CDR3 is CASSLVGRFTDTQYF. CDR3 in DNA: TGCGCCAGCAGCTTGGTTGGGAGATTCACAGATACGCAGTATTTT.

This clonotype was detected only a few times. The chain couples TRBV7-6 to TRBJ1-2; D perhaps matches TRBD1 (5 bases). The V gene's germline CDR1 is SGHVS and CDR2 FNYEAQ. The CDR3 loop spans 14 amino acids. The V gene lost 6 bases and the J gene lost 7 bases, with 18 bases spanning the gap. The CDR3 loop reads CASRGGGRVGGYTF. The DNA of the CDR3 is TGTGCCAGCAGGGGGGGGGGACGCGTCGGTGGCTACACCTTC.

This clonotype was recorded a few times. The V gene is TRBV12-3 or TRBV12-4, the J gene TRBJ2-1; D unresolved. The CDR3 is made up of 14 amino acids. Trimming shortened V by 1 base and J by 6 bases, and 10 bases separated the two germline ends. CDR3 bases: TGTGCCAGCAGTTTAGGGGTATGGGGCAATGAGCAGTTCTTC. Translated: CASSLGVWGNEQFF.